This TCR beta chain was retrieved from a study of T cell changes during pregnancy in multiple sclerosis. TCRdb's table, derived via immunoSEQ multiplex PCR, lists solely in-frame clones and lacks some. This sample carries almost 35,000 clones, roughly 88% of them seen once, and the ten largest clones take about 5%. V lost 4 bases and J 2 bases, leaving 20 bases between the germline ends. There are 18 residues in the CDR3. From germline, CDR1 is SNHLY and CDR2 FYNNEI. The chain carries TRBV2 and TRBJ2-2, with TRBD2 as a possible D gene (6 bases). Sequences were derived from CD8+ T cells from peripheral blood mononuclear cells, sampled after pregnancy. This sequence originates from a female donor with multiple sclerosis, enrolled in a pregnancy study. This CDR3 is CASSGAMGGARNTGELFF. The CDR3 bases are TGTGCCAGCAGTGGGGCTATGGGCGGGGCGAGAAACACCGGGGAGCTGTTTTTT.